A single sample gave rise to the 21 T cell receptor beta chains below, sequenced in a study of T cells in Graves' hyperthyroidism and ophthalmopathy. Regions amplified from RNA transcripts were the TCR beta CDR3 regions. The HTBI set primed first-round TCR CDR3 RT-PCR. A single record per CDR3 protein comes from TCRdb applying MiXCR to the multiplex PCR reads. The sample has 450,000 to 500,000 distinct CDR3 sequences, 22% seen once. The specimen was blood. Receptor source: a woman between 65 and 79 years old with Graves' ophthalmopathy.

This clonotype was counted once. The V call is TRBV11-2, the J call TRBJ2-5; 11 nucleotides align to TRBD2. CDR1 is SGHAT and CDR2 is FQNNGV in the germline V gene. J lost 5 bases, V lost 5 bases, and 10 bases had no gene match. This CDR3 is 16 amino acids long. DNA for the CDR3: TGTGCCAGCAGCAACGATAGCGGGAGGGGAAGCGAGACCCAGTACTTC. Translation: CASSNDSGRGSETQYF.

The chain has TRBV30 and TRBJ1-6; D possibly corresponds to TRBD1 (5 bases). The CDR3 has 14 residues. Germline lookup yields CDR1 GTSNPN and CDR2 SVGIG (reference sequence). Trimming cost V 1 base and J 8 bases, with 12 bases left between them. In DNA form, the CDR3 reads TGTGCCTGGAGTGGTAGTGGGGGACATTCACCCCTCCACTTT. Its protein is CAWSGSGGHSPLHF.

The J gene is TRBJ1-5, the V gene TRBV9; no definite D call. CDR3 size: 15 residues. Germline V CDR1 and CDR2: SGDLS, YYNGEE. V lost 4 bases to trimming and J lost 1 base, with 12 bases between them. CDR3 protein: CASSHDGTSNQPQHF. As DNA, the CDR3 is TGTGCCAGCAGCCACGACGGAACGAGCAATCAGCCCCAGCATTTT. Full variable domain (rest looked up from reference TRBV9 and TRBJ1-5): DSGVTQTPKHLITATGQRVTLRCSPRSGDLSVYWYQQSLDQGLQFLIQYYNGEERAKGNILERFSAQQFPDLHSELNLSSLELGDSALYFCASSHDGTSNQPQHFGDGTRLSIL.

This chain uses TRBV9 with TRBJ2-7, with D maybe TRBD1 (5 bases). Trimming pared 4 bases from V and 1 base from J, leaving 15 bases between. The V gene's germline CDR1 is SGDLS and CDR2 YYNGEE. The CDR3 covers 15 residues. This CDR3 is CASSQDFTGSYEQYF. The CDR3 DNA follows: TGTGCCAGCAGCCAAGATTTTACAGGATCCTACGAGCAGTACTTC.

This clonotype has more than one count but fewer than ten. This chain connects TRBV30 to TRBJ2-3; the D gene is possibly TRBD2 (6 bases). Germline CDR1 reads GTSNPN; CDR2 reads SVGIG (reference sequence). This CDR3 contains 14 residues. V was pared by 5 bases and J by 0 bases, with 12 bases between. In nucleotides, the CDR3 is TGTGCCTGGGAGCGGGCTTCTAGCACAGATACGCAGTATTTT. Translating it yields CAWERASSTDTQYF. Based on the CDR3 plus reference TRBV30 and TRBJ2-3, the full variable domain is SQTIHQWPATLVQPVGSPLSLECTVEGTSNPNLYWYRQAAGRGLQLLFYSVGIGQISSEVPQNLSASRPQDRQFILSSKKLLLSDSGFYLCAWERASSTDTQYFGPGTRLTVL.

The J gene is TRBJ2-2, the V gene TRBV7-2, with 9 bases aligning to TRBD2. The CDR3 totals 17 residues. Trimming took 2 bases from V and 3 from J; bases not matched to a gene: 7. The germline V gene has CDR1 SGHTA and CDR2 FQGNSA. The CDR3 spells CASSLRPGLAYTGELFF. The CDR3 DNA sequence: TGTGCCAGCAGCTTAAGGCCGGGACTAGCTTACACCGGGGAGCTGTTTTTT.

This clonotype was recorded a few times. The V call is TRBV11-2, the J call TRBJ2-3; D is unresolved. V was cut by 0 bases and J by 0 bases, with 10 bases left in between. Germline V lookup: CDR1 SGHAT, CDR2 FQNNGV. This CDR3 contains 16 residues. CDR3 in amino acids: CASSLEATISTDTQYF. Written as DNA, the CDR3 is TGTGCCAGCAGCTTAGAGGCAACAATTAGCACAGATACGCAGTATTTT. Full variable domain (missing parts from reference TRBV11-2 and TRBJ2-3): EAGVAQSPRYKIIEKRQSVAFWCNPISGHATLYWYQQILGQGPKLLIQFQNNGVVDDSQLPKDRFSAERLKGVDSTLKIQPAKLEDSAVYLCASSLEATISTDTQYFGPGTRLTVL.

The rearrangement uses TRBV24-1 and TRBJ2-6; D is unresolved. The CDR3 is made up of 15 amino acids. Trimming took off 2 bases at V and 3 bases at J, with 7 bases between the two ends. Germline V gene sequence: CDR1 KGHDR, CDR2 SFDVKD. The CDR3 region is CATSDSGLGANVLTF. The DNA of the CDR3 is TGTGCCACCAGTGATTCCGGGCTTGGGGCCAACGTCCTGACTTTC.

This chain links TRBV12-3 or TRBV12-4 with TRBJ1-1; D gene ambiguous. V was shortened by 3 bases and J by 7 bases, with 12 bases between the two germline ends. The CDR3 contains 13 residues. The CDR3 here is CASSFNTHYEAFF. For the CDR3, the DNA is TGTGCCAGCAGTTTTAATACCCACTATGAAGCTTTCTTT.

The J gene is TRBJ1-1, the V gene TRBV27; the match to TRBD1 covers 7 bases. Germline loops: CDR1 MNHEY, CDR2 SMNVEV (reference sequence). The CDR3 has 14 residues. The V segment lost 4 bases and the J segment 5 bases; nucleotides outside the gene matches: 7. The DNA for the CDR3 is TGTGCCAGCAGTTGGGACAGTAGAGGGACTGAAGCTTTCTTT. Encoded protein: CASSWDSRGTEAFF.

The rearrangement joins TRBV6-6 to TRBJ1-1; D ambiguous. V lost 0 bases and J lost 3, with 11 bases in between. This CDR3 is 15 amino acids long. Germline CDR1 reads MNHNY; CDR2 reads SVGAGI (reference sequence). The CDR3 is CASSYSRQLYTEAFF. CDR3 nucleotide sequence: TGTGCCAGCAGTTACTCAAGACAACTATACACTGAAGCTTTCTTT.

The chain joins TRBV28 to TRBJ1-1; D gene unclear. Between the trimmed V and J ends, which lost 4 bases and 7 bases, there was a span of 7 bases. Germline V lookup: CDR1 MDHEN, CDR2 SYDVKM. This CDR3 spans 11 amino acids. The CDR3 loop reads CASSWANEAFF. CDR3 DNA: TGTGCCAGCAGTTGGGCCAATGAAGCTTTCTTT.

The rearrangement links TRBV19 to TRBJ2-5; D may be TRBD2 (6 bases). V lost 10 bases and J lost 2, with 20 bases in between. Germline CDR1 is LNHDA and CDR2 is SQIVND (reference sequence). This CDR3 spans 15 amino acids. The CDR3 DNA reads as TGTGCCACCCGAGAGGTTGCGGGGCTGCAAGAGACCCAGTACTTC. Residues: CATREVAGLQETQYF.

This clonotype was found a few times. The chain joins TRBV12-3 or TRBV12-4 to TRBJ1-2; D gene uncertain. The V and J ends lost 0 bases and 1 base respectively, with 3 bases between them. The CDR3 consists of 13 residues. CDR3 DNA: TGTGCCAGCAGTTTAGCATTTAACTATGGCTACACCTTC. This encodes CASSLAFNYGYTF.

The sample holds a few counts of this clonotype. The V gene is TRBV6-1, the J gene TRBJ2-7, with a possible D match to TRBD1 (6 bases). Germline-derived CDR1 and CDR2 are MNHNS and SASEGT. The CDR3 is 14 residues long. V lost 6 bases to trimming and J lost 0 bases, with 12 bases between them. The CDR3 coding sequence is TGTGCCAGCAGAAACAGGGTGAGCTCCTACGAGCAGTACTTC. Translating gives CASRNRVSSYEQYF.

In this sample, this clonotype turned up many times. V is TRBV11-2 and J is TRBJ2-7, with D perhaps matching TRBD2 (5 bases). Trimming removed 0 bases at V and 3 bases at J, with 12 bases between. The germline V gene encodes CDR1 SGHAT and CDR2 FQNNGV. The length of the CDR3 is 15 residues. The CDR3 is CASSLDQRRSYEQYF. The CDR3 DNA sequence: TGTGCCAGCAGCTTAGACCAGCGGCGAAGCTACGAGCAGTACTTC.

This clonotype was counted only a few times. The V and J genes are TRBV5-6 and TRBJ2-1, with D perhaps TRBD2 (6 bases). This CDR3 comprises 18 residues. Germline V gives CDR1 SGHDT, CDR2 YYEEEE. V was clipped by 0 bases and J by 4 bases, with 20 bases between them. The CDR3 region has the DNA TGTGCCAGCAGCTTGGGGCGGGACGCCCACCTGCCGTACAATGAGCAGTTCTTC. Translation gives CASSLGRDAHLPYNEQFF.

This clonotype has just a few counts. V usage is TRBV10-2 and J usage is TRBJ2-5, with D hard to call. V gave up 7 bases and J gave up 3 bases, with 15 bases separating them. The CDR3 is made up of 14 amino acids. Germline CDR1 is WSHSY and CDR2 is SAAADI. CDR3 coding DNA: TGCGCCAGCAAACAGAATAATCTTGAAGAGACCCAGTACTTC. Translating gives CASKQNNLEETQYF.

This clonotype came up many times. This chain connects TRBV6-2 or TRBV6-3 to TRBJ2-7; 9 bases match TRBD2. CDR1 and CDR2 from the germline V gene are MNHEY and SVGEGT. V gave up 7 bases and J gave up 3 bases; unmatched junction bases: 7. The CDR3 totals 14 residues. The CDR3 sequence: CASTQTSGYYEQYF. CDR3 nucleotides: TGTGCCAGCACCCAGACTAGCGGATACTACGAGCAGTACTTC.

This clonotype was seen only a few times. The chain links TRBV28 to TRBJ1-1; TRBD1 aligns across 7 bases. The CDR3 is made up of 15 amino acids. Per germline, CDR1 MDHEN and CDR2 SYDVKM. Trimming removed 5 bases from V and 2 bases from J; junction bases left unmatched: 8. The CDR3 region is CASSTIRTGNTEAFF. CDR3 bases: TGTGCCAGCAGTACAATTCGGACAGGAAACACTGAAGCTTTCTTT.

This clonotype came up a few times. This chain links TRBV20-1 with TRBJ2-7; 10 bases map to TRBD1. The CDR3 extends over 12 amino acids. V lost 6 bases to trimming and J lost 7 bases; unmatched junction nucleotides: 6. Germline V gene lookup returns CDR1 DFQATT and CDR2 SNEGSKA (reference sequence). CDR3 in DNA: TGCAGTGCACCCGGGACAGGGGTTGAGCAGTACTTC. Translated, it gives CSAPGTGVEQYF.